This passage covers 3 T cell receptor beta chains from one sample sequenced in a study of T cell repertoires in cytomegalovirus infection. TCRdb itself ran the reads through MiXCR, one entry per CDR3 protein. The table shows about 530,000 distinct CDR3 sequences, with approximately 26% occurring only once. Sequencing input: PBMCs. The receptors here all came from a human donor in good health (CMV status not recorded). Some clones in this sample may be carry-over from other donors' samples.

V usage is TRBV19 and J usage is TRBJ2-7; 14 bases are a match to TRBD2. This CDR3 is 16 amino acids long. Trimming cost V 4 bases and J 1 base; bases outside gene matches: 3. Germline lookup yields CDR1 LNHDA and CDR2 SQIVND (reference sequence). CDR3 in amino acids: CASSNRLAGGSYEQYF. CDR3 bases: TGTGCCAGTAGTAACCGACTAGCGGGAGGGTCCTACGAGCAGTACTTC.

The chain links TRBV30 to TRBJ1-6; the D is unclear. The CDR3 consists of 14 residues. Germline V gene data show CDR1 as GTSNPN and CDR2 as SVGIG (reference sequence). Trimming took 0 bases from V and 5 from J, leaving 8 bases between them. This CDR3 reads CAWSVDWDNSPLHF. DNA for the CDR3: TGTGCCTGGAGTGTAGACTGGGATAATTCACCCCTCCACTTT.

The CDR3 DNA follows: TGCAGTGCGGTCACAAAGAGCACTAATGAAAAACTGTTTTTT. Protein product: CSAVTKSTNEKLFF. The chain uses TRBV20-1 and TRBJ1-4; D uncertain. V lost 6 bases, J lost 2 bases, and 13 bases lay in between. Germline V gives CDR1 DFQATT, CDR2 SNEGSKA (reference sequence). This CDR3 comprises 14 residues.